This TCR beta chain was captured by sequencing in a study of T cell responses to AZD1222 COVID-19 vaccine. Whole-study results and caveats: Repertoires in all cases were sampled only once the peak T cell response had passed. Possibly, clonal diversity was underestimated; donors were largely white British and included more females. As reported, nearly half of all spike-specific TCRs target variant regions that are unmutated.

Details on this clone: The antigen is unknown.

The germline V gene has CDR1 MDHEN and CDR2 SYDVKM. The CDR3 covers 15 residues. V lost 6 bases and J lost 13, with 24 bases in between. Sequenced by immunoSEQ multiplex PCR; TCRdb stores in-frame clones only, minus some. The table lists some 100,000 clones, 80% to 95% of them singletons. This clonotype was obtained from an adult who received the AZD1222 COVID-19 vaccine. This specimen was peripheral blood, taken 28 days after the second AZD1222 dose. The rearrangement joins TRBV28 to TRBJ2-2; TRBD2 is a possible D gene (7 bases). CDR3 coding DNA: TGTGCCAGCAGCACCCCGCCGACAGGCTCGGGAGGGCTGTTTTTT. It codes for CASSTPPTGSGGLFF.